This T cell receptor (beta chain) was captured by sequencing in a study of T cell repertoires in cytomegalovirus infection. Study-wide background: Both CMV infection and a matching HLA type were indicated by public TCR beta signatures.

CDR3 size: 15 residues. Trimming left V 3 bases short and J 0 bases short, with 8 bases between. TCRdb ran MiXCR on the reads and lists one entry per CDR3 protein. The sample records hundreds of thousands of distinct CDR3 sequences, roughly 15% being singletons. This clonotype was sampled from a human donor in good health (CMV status not recorded). Some clones in this sample may be carry-over from other donors' samples. J is TRBJ2-2 and V is TRBV12-3 or TRBV12-4; D unclear. The sequencing input was PBMCs. The CDR3, as DNA: TGTGCCAGCAGTTTTGCAGGAACGAACACCGGGGAGCTGTTTTTT. Translating gives CASSFAGTNTGELFF.